This entry lists 6 T cell receptor beta chains sequenced from one sample in a study of T cells in Graves' hyperthyroidism and ophthalmopathy. Amplified TCR beta CDR3 regions derived from RNA transcripts. The HTBI set primed first-round TCR CDR3 RT-PCR. TCRdb itself ran the multiplex PCR reads through MiXCR, one entry per CDR3 protein. The sample holds approximately 380,000 distinct CDR3 sequences, more than 13% seen once. Source material: blood. Every receptor here comes from a man aged 50 to 59 with Graves' ophthalmopathy.

This chain links TRBV3-1 with TRBJ2-3; D remains unclear. Deletions cut 4 bases from V and 2 bases from J, with 7 bases between. Germline V gene sequence: CDR1 LGHDT, CDR2 YNNKEL (reference sequence). The CDR3 is 13 residues long. CDR3 amino acids: CASSPPTTDTQYF. The CDR3 coding sequence is TGTGCCAGCAGCCCACCCACCACAGATACGCAGTATTTT.

This clonotype was observed many times. V usage is TRBV7-3 and J usage is TRBJ2-1; 8 bases agree with TRBD2. V was pared by 4 bases and J by 8 bases, with 13 bases of the junction left unmatched. The CDR3 is 16 residues long. Germline V CDR1 and CDR2: SGHTA, FQGTGA. The CDR3 here is CASSSEGVAGSYEQFF. The CDR3 DNA is TGTGCCAGCAGCTCCGAAGGAGTAGCGGGAAGCTATGAGCAGTTCTTC. Looking up the rest from reference TRBV7-3 and TRBJ2-1 gives the full variable domain: GAGVSQTPSNKVTEKGKYVELRCDPISGHTALYWYRQSLGQGPEFLIYFQGTGAADDSGLPNDRFFAVRPEGSVSTLKIQRTERGDSAVYLCASSSEGVAGSYEQFFGPGTRLTVL.

Many counts were recorded for this clonotype. The rearrangement joins TRBV12-3 or TRBV12-4 to TRBJ2-2; D is uncertain. V was pared by 1 base and J by 6 bases, with 3 bases between. The CDR3 runs 12 residues. CDR3 nucleotide sequence: TGTGCCAGCAGTTTAGGCGCCGGGGAGCTGTTTTTT. Translated, it gives CASSLGAGELFF.

This clonotype has at least ten counts. The gene calls are TRBV5-1 and TRBJ2-5; the D gene is possibly TRBD2 (6 bases). The CDR3 is 14 amino acids. V was pared by 4 bases and J by 1 base, with 11 bases between. Germline loops: CDR1 SGHRS, CDR2 YFSETQ. The CDR3 sequence: CASSSGGIQETQYF. The CDR3 DNA follows: TGCGCCAGCAGCAGCGGAGGGATCCAAGAGACCCAGTACTTC.

This clonotype was detected many times. This sequence joins TRBV5-1 and TRBJ2-7, with D unresolved. V lost 0 bases, J lost 5 bases, and 15 bases lay in between. The germline V gene encodes CDR1 SGHRS and CDR2 YFSETQ. The CDR3 runs to 15 residues. Written as DNA, the CDR3 is TGCGCCAGCAGCTTGGAGGACCTTAACTACGACGAGCAGTACTTC. Encoded protein: CASSLEDLNYDEQYF.

The chain couples TRBV27 to TRBJ2-5; D is undetermined. The CDR3 has 11 amino acids. Trimming cost V 11 bases and J 5 bases, with 12 bases left between them. Germline CDR1 reads MNHEY; CDR2 reads SMNVEV (reference sequence). The CDR3 is CAAERKETQYF. In nucleotides, the CDR3 is TGTGCCGCGGAGAGGAAGGAGACCCAGTACTTC.